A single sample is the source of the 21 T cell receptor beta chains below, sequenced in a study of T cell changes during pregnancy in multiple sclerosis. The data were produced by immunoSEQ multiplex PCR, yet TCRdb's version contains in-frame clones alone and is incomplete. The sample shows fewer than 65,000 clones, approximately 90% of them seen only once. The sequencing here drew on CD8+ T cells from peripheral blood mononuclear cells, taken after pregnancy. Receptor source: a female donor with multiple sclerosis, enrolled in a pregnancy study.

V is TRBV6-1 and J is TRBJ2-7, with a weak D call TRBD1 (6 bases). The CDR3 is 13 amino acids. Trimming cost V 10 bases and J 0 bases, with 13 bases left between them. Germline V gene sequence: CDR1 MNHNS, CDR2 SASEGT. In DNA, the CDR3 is TGTGCCACTCAAGAGGGGGACTCCTACGAGCAGTACTTC. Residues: CATQEGDSYEQYF.

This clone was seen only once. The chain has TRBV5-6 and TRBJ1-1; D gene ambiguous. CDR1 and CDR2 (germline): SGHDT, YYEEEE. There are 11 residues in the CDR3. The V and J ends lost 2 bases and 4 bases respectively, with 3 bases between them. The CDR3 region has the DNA TGTGCCAGCAGCTTCCTCACTGAAGCTTTCTTT. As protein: CASSFLTEAFF.

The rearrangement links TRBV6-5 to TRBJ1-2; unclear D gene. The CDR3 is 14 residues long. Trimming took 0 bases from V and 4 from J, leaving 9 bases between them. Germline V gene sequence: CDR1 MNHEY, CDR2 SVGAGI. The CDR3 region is CASSYSRGSYGYTF. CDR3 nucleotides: TGTGCCAGCAGTTACTCTCGAGGGAGCTATGGCTACACCTTC.

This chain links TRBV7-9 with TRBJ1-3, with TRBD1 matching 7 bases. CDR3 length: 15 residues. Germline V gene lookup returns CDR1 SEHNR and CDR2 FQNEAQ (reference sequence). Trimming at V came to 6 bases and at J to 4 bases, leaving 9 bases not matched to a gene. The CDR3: CASRAKQGRGNTIYF. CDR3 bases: TGTGCCAGCAGAGCTAAACAGGGGAGGGGAAACACCATATATTTT.

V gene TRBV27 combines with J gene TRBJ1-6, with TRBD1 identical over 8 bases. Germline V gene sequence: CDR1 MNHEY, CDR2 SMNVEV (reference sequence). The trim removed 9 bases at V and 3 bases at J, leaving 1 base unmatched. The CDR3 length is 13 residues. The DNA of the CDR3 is TGTGCCAGTACAGGGGGCTATAATTCACCCCTCCACTTT. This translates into CASTGGYNSPLHF.

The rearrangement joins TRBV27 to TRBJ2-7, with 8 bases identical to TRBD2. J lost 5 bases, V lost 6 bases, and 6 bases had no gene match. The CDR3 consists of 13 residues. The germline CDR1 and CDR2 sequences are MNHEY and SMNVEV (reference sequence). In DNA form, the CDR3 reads TGTGCCAGCAGGCCGGGGGGGGGACACGAGCAGTACTTC. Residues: CASRPGGGHEQYF.

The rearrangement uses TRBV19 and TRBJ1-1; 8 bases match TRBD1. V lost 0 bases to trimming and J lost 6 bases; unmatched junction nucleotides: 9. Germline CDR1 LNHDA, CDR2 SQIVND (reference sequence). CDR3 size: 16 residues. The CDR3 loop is CASSIDSSGGAPEAFF. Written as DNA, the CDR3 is TGTGCCAGTAGTATAGATTCCTCAGGGGGCGCGCCTGAAGCTTTCTTT.

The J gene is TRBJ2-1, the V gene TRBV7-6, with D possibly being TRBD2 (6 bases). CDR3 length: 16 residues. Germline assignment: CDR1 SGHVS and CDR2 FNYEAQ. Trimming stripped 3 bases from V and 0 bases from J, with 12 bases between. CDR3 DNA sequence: TGTGCCAGCAGCTTCCGGGACTCGAACTCCTACAATGAGCAGTTCTTC. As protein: CASSFRDSNSYNEQFF.

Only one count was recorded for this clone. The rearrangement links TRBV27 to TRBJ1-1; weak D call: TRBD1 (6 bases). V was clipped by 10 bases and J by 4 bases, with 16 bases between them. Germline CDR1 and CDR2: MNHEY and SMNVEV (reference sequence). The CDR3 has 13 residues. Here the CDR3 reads CATTAGVGTEAFF. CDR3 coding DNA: TGTGCCACTACGGCAGGGGTTGGCACTGAAGCTTTCTTT.

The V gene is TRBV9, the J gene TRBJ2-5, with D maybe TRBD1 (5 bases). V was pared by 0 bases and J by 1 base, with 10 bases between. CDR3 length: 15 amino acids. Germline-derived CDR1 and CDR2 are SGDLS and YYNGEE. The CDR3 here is CASSVEGFRQETQYF. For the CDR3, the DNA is TGTGCCAGCAGCGTAGAGGGGTTTCGCCAAGAGACCCAGTACTTC.

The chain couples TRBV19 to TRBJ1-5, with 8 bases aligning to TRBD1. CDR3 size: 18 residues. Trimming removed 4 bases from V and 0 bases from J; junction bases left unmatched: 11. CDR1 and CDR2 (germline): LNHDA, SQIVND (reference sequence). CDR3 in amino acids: CASSTTDRALFSNQPQHF. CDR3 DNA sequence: TGTGCCAGTAGTACCACGGACAGGGCCCTATTTAGCAATCAGCCCCAGCATTTT.

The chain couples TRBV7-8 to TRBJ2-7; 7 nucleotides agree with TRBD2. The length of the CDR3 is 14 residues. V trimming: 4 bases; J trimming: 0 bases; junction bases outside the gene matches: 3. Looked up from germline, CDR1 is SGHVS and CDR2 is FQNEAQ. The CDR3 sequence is CASSYGGGSYEQYF. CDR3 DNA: TGTGCCAGCAGCTACGGCGGGGGCTCCTACGAGCAGTACTTC. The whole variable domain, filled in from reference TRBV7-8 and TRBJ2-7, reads GAGVSQSPRYKVAKRGQDVALRCDPISGHVSLFWYQQALGQGPEFLTYFQNEAQLDKSGLPSDRFFAERPEGSVSTLKIQRTQQEDSAVYLCASSYGGGSYEQYFGPGTRLTVT.

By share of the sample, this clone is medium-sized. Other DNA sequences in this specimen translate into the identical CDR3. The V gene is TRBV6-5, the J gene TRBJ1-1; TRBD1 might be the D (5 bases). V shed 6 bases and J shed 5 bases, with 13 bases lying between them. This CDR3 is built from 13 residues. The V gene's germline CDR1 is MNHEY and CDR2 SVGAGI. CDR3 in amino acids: CASSPGGGTEAFF. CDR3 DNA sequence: TGTGCCAGCAGCCCGGGGGGAGGAACTGAAGCTTTCTTT.

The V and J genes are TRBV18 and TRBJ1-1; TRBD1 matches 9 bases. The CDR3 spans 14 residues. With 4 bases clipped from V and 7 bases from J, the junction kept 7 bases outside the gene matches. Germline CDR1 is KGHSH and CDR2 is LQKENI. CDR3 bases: TGTGCCAGCTCACTCGGGGACAGGGACTGTGAAGCTTTCTTT. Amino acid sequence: CASSLGDRDCEAFF. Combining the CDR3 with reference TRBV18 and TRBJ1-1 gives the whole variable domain NAGVMQNPRHLVRRRGQEARLRCSPMKGHSHVYWYRQLPEEGLKFMVYLQKENIIDESGMPKERFSAEFPKEGPSILRIQQVVRGDSAAYFCASSLGDRDCEAFFGQGTRLTVV.

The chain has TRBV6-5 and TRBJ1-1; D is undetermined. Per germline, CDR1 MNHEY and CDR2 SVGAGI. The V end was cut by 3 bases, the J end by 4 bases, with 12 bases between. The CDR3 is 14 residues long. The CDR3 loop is CASSYTRLGTEAFF. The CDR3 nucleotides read TGTGCCAGCAGTTATACGAGGCTGGGCACTGAAGCTTTCTTT.

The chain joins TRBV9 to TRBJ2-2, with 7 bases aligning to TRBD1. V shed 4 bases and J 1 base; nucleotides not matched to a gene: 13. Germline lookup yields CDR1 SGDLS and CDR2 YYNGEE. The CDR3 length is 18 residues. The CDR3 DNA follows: TGTGCCAGCAGCTCGAGCGGAGCCCAGGGGGTGAACACCGGGGAGCTGTTTTTT. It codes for CASSSSGAQGVNTGELFF.

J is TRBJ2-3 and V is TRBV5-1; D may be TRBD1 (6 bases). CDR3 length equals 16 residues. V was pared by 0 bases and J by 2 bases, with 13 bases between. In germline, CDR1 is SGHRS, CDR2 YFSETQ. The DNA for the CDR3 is TGCGCCAGCAGCTTGGTGGGGGCTTGGGTCACAGATACGCAGTATTTT. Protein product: CASSLVGAWVTDTQYF.

CDR3 DNA: TGTGCCAGCAGCTTACACTCGGGAGGTGAAGCTTTCTTT. Its translation is CASSLHSGGEAFF. The chain is built from TRBV7-6 and TRBJ1-1, with D uncertain. The CDR3 runs to 13 residues. CDR1 and CDR2 from the germline V gene are SGHVS and FNYEAQ. V lost 2 bases and J 7 bases, leaving 11 bases between the germline ends.

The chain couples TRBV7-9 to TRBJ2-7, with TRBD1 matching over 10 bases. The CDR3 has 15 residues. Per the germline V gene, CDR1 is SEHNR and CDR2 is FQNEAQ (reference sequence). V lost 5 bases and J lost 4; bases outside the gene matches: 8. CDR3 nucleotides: TGTGCCAGCAGCCTCCCGGGACAGGGGCGTTACGAGCAGTACTTC. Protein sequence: CASSLPGQGRYEQYF.

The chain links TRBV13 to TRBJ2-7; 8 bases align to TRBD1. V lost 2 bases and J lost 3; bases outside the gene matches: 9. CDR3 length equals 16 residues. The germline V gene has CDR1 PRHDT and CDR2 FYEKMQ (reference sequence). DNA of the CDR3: TGTGCCAGCAGCTTATATAGCCGGGACAGGCACTACGAGCAGTACTTC. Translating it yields CASSLYSRDRHYEQYF.

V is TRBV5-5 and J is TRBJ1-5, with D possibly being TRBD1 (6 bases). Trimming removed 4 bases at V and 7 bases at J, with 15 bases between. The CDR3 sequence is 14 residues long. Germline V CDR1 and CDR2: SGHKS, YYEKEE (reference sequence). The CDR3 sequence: CASSPSPQGQPQHF. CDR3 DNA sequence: TGTGCCAGCAGCCCATCCCCACAGGGACAGCCCCAGCATTTT. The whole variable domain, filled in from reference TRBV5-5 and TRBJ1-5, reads DAGVTQSPTHLIKTRGQQVTLRCSPISGHKSVSWYQQVLGQGPQFIFQYYEKEERGRGNFPDRFSARQFPNYSSELNVNALLLGDSALYLCASSPSPQGQPQHFGDGTRLSIL.